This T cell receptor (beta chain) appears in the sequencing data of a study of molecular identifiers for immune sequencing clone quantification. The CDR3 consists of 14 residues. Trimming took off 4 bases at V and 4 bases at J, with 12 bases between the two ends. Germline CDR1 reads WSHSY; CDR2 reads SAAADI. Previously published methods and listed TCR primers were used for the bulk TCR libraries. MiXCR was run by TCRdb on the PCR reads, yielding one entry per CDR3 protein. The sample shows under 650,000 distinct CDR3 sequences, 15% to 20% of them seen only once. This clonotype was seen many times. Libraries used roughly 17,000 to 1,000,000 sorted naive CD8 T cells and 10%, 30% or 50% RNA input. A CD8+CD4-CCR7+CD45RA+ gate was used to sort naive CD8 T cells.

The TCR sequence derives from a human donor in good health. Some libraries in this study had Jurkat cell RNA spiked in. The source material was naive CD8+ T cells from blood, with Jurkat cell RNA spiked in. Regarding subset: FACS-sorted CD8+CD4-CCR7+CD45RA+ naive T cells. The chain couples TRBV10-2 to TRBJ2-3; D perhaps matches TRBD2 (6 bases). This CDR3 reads CASSVDGSADTQYF. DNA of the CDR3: TGCGCCAGCAGTGTTGACGGGAGCGCAGATACGCAGTATTTT.